Reported below is one T cell receptor beta chain. The junction departs from the called germline gene at one end, perhaps through a read error. A universal primer binding site was introduced by template switching. The final cDNA contained unique molecular identifiers. Each CDR3 protein is one row after TCRdb ran MiXCR on the 5' RACE reads. This table holds 1.5 million to 2 million distinct CDR3 sequences, less than 40% found once. The CDR3 spans 18 residues. The germline gives CDR1 SGHVS, CDR2 FQNEAQ. The sample comes from a study of identical twins. The sample comprised cord blood. The sequence was obtained from a newborn girl in good health. The chain couples TRBV7-8 to TRBJ2-3; 10 nucleotides agree with TRBD2. DNA of the CDR3: TGTGCCAGAAGCTTAGCGGGGGGCCATTGGAGGGGCACAGATACGCAGTATTTT. Protein sequence: CARSLAGGHWRGTDTQYF.